This TCR beta chain was recorded in a study of blood T cell repertoires in COVID-19. Overall study context: The cDNA or gDNA used as material had been derived from T cells, B-cell-depleted T cells, or PBMCs.

The method was immunoSEQ multiplex PCR; TCRdb's version includes in-frame clones alone and lacks a portion of them. Counted here are more than 50,000 clones, around 79% occurring once; the ten biggest clones make up around 14%. This sequence was found in a woman between 65 and 79 years old with acute or convalescent COVID-19. The sample taken for sequencing was peripheral blood.

This CDR3 is CASSLSTGGATGELFF. The CDR3 nucleotides are TGTGCCAGCAGTTTGTCGACAGGGGGCGCGACCGGGGAGCTGTTTTTT. The chain uses TRBV27 and TRBJ2-2; 10 bases align to TRBD1. Germline V gene data show CDR1 as MNHEY and CDR2 as SMNVEV (reference sequence). CDR3 length: 16 residues. V gave up 3 bases and J gave up 5 bases; unmatched junction bases: 6.